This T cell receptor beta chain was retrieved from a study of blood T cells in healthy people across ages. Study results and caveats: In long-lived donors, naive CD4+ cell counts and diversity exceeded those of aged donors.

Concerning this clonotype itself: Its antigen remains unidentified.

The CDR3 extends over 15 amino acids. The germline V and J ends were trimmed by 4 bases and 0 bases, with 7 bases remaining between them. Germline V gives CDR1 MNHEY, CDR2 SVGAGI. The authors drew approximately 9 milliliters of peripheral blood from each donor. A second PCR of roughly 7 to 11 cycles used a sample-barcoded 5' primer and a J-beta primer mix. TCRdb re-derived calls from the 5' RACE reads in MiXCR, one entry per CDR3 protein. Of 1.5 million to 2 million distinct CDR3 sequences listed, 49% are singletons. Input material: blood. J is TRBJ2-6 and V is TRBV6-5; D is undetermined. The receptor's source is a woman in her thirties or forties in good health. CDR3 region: CASSFGHSGANVLTF. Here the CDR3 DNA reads TGTGCCAGCAGTTTTGGGCACTCTGGGGCCAACGTCCTGACTTTC.